This T cell receptor (beta chain) was identified in a study of blood T cell repertoires in COVID-19 (TCRdb year 2020). As for the study more broadly: Samples from collaborators originated in the United States, Italy and Spain and spanned both the acute and convalescent phases of COVID-19. Deeply sampled blood TCRbeta repertoires from subjects exposed to, actively infected with, or recovered from COVID-19 were included in the dataset. HLA class I and class II types, where available, came from metadata supplied by the sample provider rather than from assay-based typing. The prospective study material was composed of cDNA or gDNA derived from T cells, B-cell-depleted T cells, or PBMCs. A de-identified subject ID, COVID-19 status, age in years and sex were almost always included in the sample metadata. The repertoires were made available in a free public database intended to serve as a resource for research on the immune response to SARS-CoV-2. The samples were drawn from the first 160 participants of the ongoing ImmuneRACE study and from more than 1,000 subjects provided by 6 global collaborators.

A remark on this clone: It lacks a known antigen. No much larger clone is present one base from it, and per-base qualities are unavailable.

In the prospective study, participants were roughly 18 to 95 years old, resided in approximately 22 geographic areas of the United States, and were enrolled through a virtual design. To assign participants to cohorts, the prospective study relied on clinical history that participants themselves reported in a screening survey and a study questionnaire. Mobile phlebotomists in the prospective study collected whole blood, serum and a nasopharyngeal or oropharyngeal swab from every participant. Prospective study participants could optionally give additional blood draws and questionnaires over an approximately two-month period. Prospective study blood samples were shipped either frozen or at room temperature before DNA extraction. TCRbeta CDR3 regions were amplified from genomic DNA by means of the immunoSEQ Assay, a bias-controlled multiplex PCR. As for the authors' bioinformatics: Within the assay, amplification of reference gene primers was used to estimate how many nucleated cells each sample contained. To quantify the absolute abundance of each unique TCRbeta CDR3 rearrangement, sequence reads were collapsed and filtered. For each sample, productive Simpson clonality was calculated as the square root of Simpson's diversity index across productive rearrangements. The clones in this table, taken by TCRdb from immuneACCESS, are in-frame only. Not every clone is retained; where verified, under half of the shortfall comes from an unresolved V gene, and the cause of the rest is unknown. V, J and clone size are taken as reported in that table, and D and trimming were inferred from the DNA itself. Counted in this sample were 150,000 or so clones; around 88% of them appeared once. 3.6% of the sample comes from the top ten.

From cysteine to phenylalanine, the CDR3 is 17 amino acids long. This entry keeps only the CDR3 DNA: 51 bases, framed from base 1. Per the germline V gene, SGHTS is the CDR1 and YDEGEE is the CDR2. V drops 0 bases and J drops 2 bases, leaving 15 bases in between. The research as a whole found: The amount of clinical and demographic metadata varied by source and participant and was provided uncurated.

The specimen sequenced was PBMCs or T cells enriched from blood (not recorded which). The TCR originated in a woman in her forties or fifties in a cohort exposed to, infected with or recovered from COVID-19 (not recorded which). The chain is assembled from TRBV5-8 and TRBJ1-5; TRBD1 might be the D gene, on 5 matching bases. In nucleotide form, the sequence is TGTGCCAGCAGCTTGGGCCGAGGCGCCAGGGGCAATCAGCCCCAGCATTTT. It is translated as CASSLGRGARGNQPQHF.